These 2 T cell receptor beta chains came from one sample sequenced in a study of T cells after yellow fever vaccination. A single record per CDR3 protein comes from TCRdb applying MiXCR to the 5' RACE reads. This table holds approximately 600,000 distinct CDR3 sequences, 9% to 15% found once. Source: PBMCs, taken on the day of the yellow fever booster vaccination. Receptors were obtained from a man younger than 40 who received the YFV17D yellow fever vaccine.

This clonotype has only one observation. The gene calls are TRBV7-6 and TRBJ1-4, with D unresolved. From germline, CDR1 is SGHVS and CDR2 FNYEAQ. The CDR3 totals 14 residues. V lost 1 base to trimming and J lost 8 bases, with 11 bases between them. The CDR3 region is CASSLGTVHEKLFF. DNA for the CDR3: TGTGCCAGCAGCTTAGGAACGGTTCACGAAAAACTGTTTTTT.

This clonotype has only a few counts. V and J are TRBV5-1 and TRBJ2-1; TRBD1 might be the D (5 bases). V shed 4 bases and J shed 4 bases, with 9 bases lying between them. Germline CDR1 reads SGHRS; CDR2 reads YFSETQ. This CDR3 spans 13 amino acids. The CDR3 coding sequence is TGCGCCAGCAGCACCAGGGTTTACAATGAGCAGTTCTTC. Translated: CASSTRVYNEQFF.